These 3 T cell receptor beta chains originate from one sample sequenced in a study of blood T cell repertoires in COVID-19. The table came from immunoSEQ multiplex PCR; TCRdb's copy has only in-frame clones and leaves some out. This table has 200,000 to 250,000 clones, almost 85% appearing once. Sequenced input: peripheral blood. All receptors come from a woman between 65 and 79 years old with COVID-19, enrolled during active disease.

The genes are TRBV19 and TRBJ2-3, with D tentatively TRBD2 (5 bases). V shed 4 bases and J shed 3 bases, with 8 bases lying between them. Per germline, CDR1 LNHDA and CDR2 SQIVND (reference sequence). The CDR3 spans 13 residues. CDR3 residues: CASSTSSTDTQYF. The CDR3 coding sequence is TGTGCCAGTAGTACTAGCTCTACAGATACGCAGTATTTT. The full variable domain, in which reference TRBV19 and TRBJ2-3 provide the parts outside the CDR3, is DGGITQSPKYLFRKEGQNVTLSCEQNLNHDAMYWYRQDPGQGLRLIYYSQIVNDFQKGDIAEGYSVSREKKESFPLTVTSAQKNPTAFYLCASSTSSTDTQYFGPGTRLTVL.

V and J are TRBV10-3 and TRBJ1-3; possibly TRBD1 for D (6 bases). Trimming removed 0 bases at V and 4 bases at J, with 16 bases between. The germline V gene encodes CDR1 ENHRY and CDR2 SYGVKD. There are 17 residues in the CDR3. DNA of the CDR3: TGTGCCATCAGTGAGTCGAGGCCCAGGGGAAAGGGAAACACCATATATTTT. Protein: CAISESRPRGKGNTIYF.

This chain uses TRBV7-2 with TRBJ1-2, with 7 bases lining up with TRBD1. This CDR3 contains 16 residues. V was pared by 5 bases and J by 8 bases, with 17 bases of the junction left unmatched. Germline CDR1 SGHTA, CDR2 FQGNSA. CDR3 nucleotides: TGTGCCAGCAGCCGTACCCTTCTAGGACAGGCTAAGGGCTACACCTTC. Its translation: CASSRTLLGQAKGYTF.